Below, 9 T cell receptor beta chains from the same sample are listed, as sequenced in a study of blood T cell repertoires in COVID-19. The repertoire was sequenced with immunoSEQ multiplex PCR; TCRdb's copy has only in-frame clones and lacks some. The table records 25,000 to 35,000 clones, around 87% of them present only once. The sequencing input was peripheral blood. Receptors originate from a human donor in a cohort sampled during active COVID-19. The donor label of this sample is uncertain.

The gene calls are TRBV27 and TRBJ2-7; 8 bases align to TRBD1. Germline V gene data show CDR1 as MNHEY and CDR2 as SMNVEV (reference sequence). V trimming: 6 bases; J trimming: 0 bases; junction bases outside the gene matches: 4. This CDR3 contains 14 residues. The CDR3 loop is CASSWDRTSYEQYF. The DNA of the CDR3 is TGTGCCAGCAGCTGGGACAGGACCTCCTACGAGCAGTACTTC.

This clone was counted a few times. The chain is built from TRBV7-9 and TRBJ1-3; D is undetermined. The CDR3 totals 12 residues. Germline-derived CDR1 and CDR2 are SEHNR and FQNEAQ (reference sequence). V dropped 2 bases and J dropped 8 bases, with 7 bases sitting between them. This CDR3 is CASSLIPDTIYF. The CDR3 DNA follows: TGTGCCAGCAGCTTAATCCCGGACACCATATATTTT.

The gene calls are TRBV27 and TRBJ1-1; 8 bases align to TRBD1. The junction had 11 bases not matched to a gene; V was cut back by 5 bases and J by 3 bases. Germline V gene data show CDR1 as MNHEY and CDR2 as SMNVEV (reference sequence). The CDR3 is 16 residues long. The CDR3 sequence: CASSTGTGRADTEAFF. CDR3 nucleotide sequence: TGTGCCAGCAGTACCGGGACAGGCCGGGCGGACACTGAAGCTTTCTTT.

The CDR3 bases are TGCGCCAGCAGCTTTCAGACTAGCGGGAGCCCCGGGGAGACCCAGTACTTC. The encoded protein is CASSFQTSGSPGETQYF. This rearrangement joins TRBV5-1 to TRBJ2-5, with 12 bases matching TRBD2. There are 17 residues in the CDR3. Germline V gene lookup returns CDR1 SGHRS and CDR2 YFSETQ. J was trimmed by 5 bases and V by 2 bases; bases with no gene match: 10.

V and J are TRBV2 and TRBJ1-3; D is unresolved. Looked up from germline, CDR1 is SNHLY and CDR2 is FYNNEI. This CDR3 is 13 amino acids long. Trimming cost V 4 bases and J 1 base, with 5 bases left between them. The CDR3 sequence is CASSALSGNTIYF. DNA for the CDR3: TGTGCCAGCAGTGCCCTGTCTGGAAACACCATATATTTT. Full variable domain (rest looked up from reference TRBV2 and TRBJ1-3): EPEVTQTPSHQVTQMGQEVILRCVPISNHLYFYWYRQILGQKVEFLVSFYNNEISEKSEIFDDQFSVERPDGSNFTLKIRSTKLEDSAMYFCASSALSGNTIYFGEGSWLTVV.

The V gene is TRBV6-2 or TRBV6-3, the J gene TRBJ2-3; 8 bases match TRBD2. Germline loops: CDR1 MNHEY, CDR2 SVGEGT. Germline trimming cut 0 bases from V and 1 base from J; bases unmatched to any gene: 9. This CDR3 has 18 residues. The CDR3 nucleotides are TGTGCCAGCAGTTACTCTCACCCAGCGGGAGATGGCACAGATACGCAGTATTTT. Translation: CASSYSHPAGDGTDTQYF.

The gene calls are TRBV28 and TRBJ1-5; D ambiguous. V lost 4 bases and J lost 10, with 14 bases in between. The germline V gene has CDR1 MDHEN and CDR2 SYDVKM. The CDR3 runs to 13 residues. The CDR3 is CASSSGPVQPQHF. For the CDR3, the DNA is TGTGCCAGCAGTTCTGGGCCCGTCCAACCCCAGCATTTT.

V is TRBV6-5 and J is TRBJ2-3, with 9 bases identical to TRBD2. V was clipped by 5 bases and J by 2 bases; unmatched bases: 5. Germline CDR1 MNHEY, CDR2 SVGAGI. This CDR3 spans 15 amino acids. As DNA, the CDR3 is TGTGCCAGCAGTACGACTAGCGGCTACACAGATACGCAGTATTTT. Translation: CASSTTSGYTDTQYF.

The chain has TRBV5-1 and TRBJ2-5, with D possibly TRBD2 on 6 matching bases. The CDR3 consists of 14 residues. V lost 0 bases, J lost 4 bases, and 10 bases lay in between. In germline, CDR1 is SGHRS, CDR2 YFSETQ. The CDR3 sequence: CASSLVGGPETQYF. CDR3 DNA sequence: TGCGCCAGCAGCTTGGTTGGAGGGCCAGAGACCCAGTACTTC.